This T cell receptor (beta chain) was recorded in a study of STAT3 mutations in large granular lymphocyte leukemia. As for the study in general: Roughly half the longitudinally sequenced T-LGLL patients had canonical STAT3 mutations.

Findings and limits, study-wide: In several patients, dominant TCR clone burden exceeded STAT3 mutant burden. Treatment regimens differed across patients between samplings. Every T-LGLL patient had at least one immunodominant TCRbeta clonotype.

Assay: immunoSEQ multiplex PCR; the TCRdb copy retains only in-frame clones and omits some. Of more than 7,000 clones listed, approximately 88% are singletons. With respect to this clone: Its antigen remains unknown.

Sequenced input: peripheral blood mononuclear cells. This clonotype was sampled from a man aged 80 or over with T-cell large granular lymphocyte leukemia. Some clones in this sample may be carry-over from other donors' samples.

The CDR3 DNA follows: TGTGCCAGCAGCGTAGAGGGGTTCTACAATCAGCCCCAGCATTTT. It translates to CASSVEGFYNQPQHF. The chain couples TRBV9 to TRBJ1-5, with D possibly TRBD1 on 5 matching bases. The CDR3 is 15 amino acids. Trimming took off 0 bases at V and 3 bases at J, with 10 bases between the two ends. Germline-derived CDR1 and CDR2 are SGDLS and YYNGEE.